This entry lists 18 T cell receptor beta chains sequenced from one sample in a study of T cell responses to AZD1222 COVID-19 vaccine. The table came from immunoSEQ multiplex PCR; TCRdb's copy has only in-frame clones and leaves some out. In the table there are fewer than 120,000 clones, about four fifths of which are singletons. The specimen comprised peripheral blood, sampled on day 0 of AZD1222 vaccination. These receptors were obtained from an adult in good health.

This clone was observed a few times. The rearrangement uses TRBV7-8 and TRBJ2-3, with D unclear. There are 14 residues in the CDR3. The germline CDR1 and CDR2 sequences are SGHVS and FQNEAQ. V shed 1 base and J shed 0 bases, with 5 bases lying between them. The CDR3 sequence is CASSLGHSTDTQYF. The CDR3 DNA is TGTGCCAGCAGCTTAGGTCATAGCACAGATACGCAGTATTTT.

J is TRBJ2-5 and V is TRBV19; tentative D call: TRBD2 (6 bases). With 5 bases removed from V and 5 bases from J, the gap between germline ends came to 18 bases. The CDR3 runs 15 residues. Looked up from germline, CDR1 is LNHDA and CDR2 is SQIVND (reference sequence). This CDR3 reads CASSPRAGLRETQYF. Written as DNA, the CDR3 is TGTGCCAGTAGTCCTCGAGCGGGCCTGAGGGAGACCCAGTACTTC.

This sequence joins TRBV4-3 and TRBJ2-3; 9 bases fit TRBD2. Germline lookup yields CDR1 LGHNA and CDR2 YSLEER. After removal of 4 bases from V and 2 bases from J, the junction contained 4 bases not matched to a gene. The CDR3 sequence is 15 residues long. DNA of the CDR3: TGCGCCAGCAGCCTCGGACTAGCGTTCACAGATACGCAGTATTTT. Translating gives CASSLGLAFTDTQYF.

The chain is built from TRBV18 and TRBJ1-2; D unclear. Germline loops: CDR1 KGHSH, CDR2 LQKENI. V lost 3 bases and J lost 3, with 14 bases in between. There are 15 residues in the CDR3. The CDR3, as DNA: TGTGCCAGCTCACCTGTGGGCACGGCGGACTATGGCTACACCTTC. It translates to CASSPVGTADYGYTF.

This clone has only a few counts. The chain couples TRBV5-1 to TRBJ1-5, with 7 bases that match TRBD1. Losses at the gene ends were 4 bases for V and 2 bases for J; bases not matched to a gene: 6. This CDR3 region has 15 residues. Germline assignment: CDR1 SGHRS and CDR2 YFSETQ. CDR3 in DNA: TGCGCCAGCAGCATAACTACAGGGGGCAATCAGCCCCAGCATTTT. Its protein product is CASSITTGGNQPQHF.

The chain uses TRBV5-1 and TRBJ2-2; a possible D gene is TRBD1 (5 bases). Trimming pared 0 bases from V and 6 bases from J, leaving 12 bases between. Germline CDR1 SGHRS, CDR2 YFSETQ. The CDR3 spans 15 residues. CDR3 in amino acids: CASSLADRAPGELFF. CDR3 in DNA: TGCGCCAGCAGCTTGGCCGACAGAGCACCCGGGGAGCTGTTTTTT.

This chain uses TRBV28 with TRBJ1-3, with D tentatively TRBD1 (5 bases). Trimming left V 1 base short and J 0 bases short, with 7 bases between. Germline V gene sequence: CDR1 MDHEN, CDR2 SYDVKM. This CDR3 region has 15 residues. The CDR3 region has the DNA TGTGCCAGCAGTTTATACGGGGGCTCTGGAAACACCATATATTTT. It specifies CASSLYGGSGNTIYF. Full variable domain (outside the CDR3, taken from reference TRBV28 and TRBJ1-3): DVKVTQSSRYLVKRTGEKVFLECVQDMDHENMFWYRQDPGLGLRLIYFSYDVKMKEKGDIPEGYSVSREKKERFSLILESASTNQTSMYLCASSLYGGSGNTIYFGEGSWLTVV.

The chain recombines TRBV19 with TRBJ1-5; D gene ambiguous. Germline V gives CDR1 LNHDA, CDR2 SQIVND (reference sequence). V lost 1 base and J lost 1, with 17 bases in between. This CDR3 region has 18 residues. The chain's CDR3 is CASSIVGLGRKSNQPQHF. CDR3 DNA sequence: TGTGCCAGTAGTATAGTTGGTCTCGGGAGGAAGAGCAATCAGCCCCAGCATTTT.

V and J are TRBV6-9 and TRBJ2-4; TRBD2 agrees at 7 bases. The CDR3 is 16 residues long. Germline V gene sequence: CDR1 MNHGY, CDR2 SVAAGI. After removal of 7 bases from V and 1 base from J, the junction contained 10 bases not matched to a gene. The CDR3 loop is CASTQLLGGAKNIQYF. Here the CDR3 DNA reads TGTGCCAGCACCCAACTCTTGGGGGGGGCCAAAAACATTCAGTACTTC.

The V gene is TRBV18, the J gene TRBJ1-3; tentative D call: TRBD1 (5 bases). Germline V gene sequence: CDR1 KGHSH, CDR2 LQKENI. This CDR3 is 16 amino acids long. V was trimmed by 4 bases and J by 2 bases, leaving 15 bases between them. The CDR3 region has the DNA TGTGCCAGCTCACAACCAGGCGGGGCCGCTGGAAACACCATATATTTT. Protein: CASSQPGGAAGNTIYF.

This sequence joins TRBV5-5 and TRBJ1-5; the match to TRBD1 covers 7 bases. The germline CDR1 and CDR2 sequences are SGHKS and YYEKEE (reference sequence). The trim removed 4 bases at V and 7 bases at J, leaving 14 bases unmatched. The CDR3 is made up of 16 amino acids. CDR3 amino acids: CASSGNAGTAGQPQHF. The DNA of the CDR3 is TGTGCCAGCAGCGGAAACGCCGGGACAGCGGGGCAGCCCCAGCATTTT. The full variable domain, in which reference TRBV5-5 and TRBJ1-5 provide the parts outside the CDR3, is DAGVTQSPTHLIKTRGQQVTLRCSPISGHKSVSWYQQVLGQGPQFIFQYYEKEERGRGNFPDRFSARQFPNYSSELNVNALLLGDSALYLCASSGNAGTAGQPQHFGDGTRLSIL.

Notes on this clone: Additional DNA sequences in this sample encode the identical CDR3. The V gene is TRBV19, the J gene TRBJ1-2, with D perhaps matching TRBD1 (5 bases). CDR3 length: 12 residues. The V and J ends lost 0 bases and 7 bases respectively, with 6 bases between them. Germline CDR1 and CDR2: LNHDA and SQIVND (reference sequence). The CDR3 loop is CASSIEGVGYTF. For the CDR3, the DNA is TGTGCCAGTAGTATAGAAGGGGTTGGCTACACCTTC.

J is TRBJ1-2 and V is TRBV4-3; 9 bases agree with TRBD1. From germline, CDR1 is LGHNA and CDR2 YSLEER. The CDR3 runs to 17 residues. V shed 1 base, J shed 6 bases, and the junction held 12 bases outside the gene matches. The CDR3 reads CASSQGLADRGVDGYTF. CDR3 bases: TGCGCCAGCAGCCAAGGATTGGCCGACAGGGGGGTGGATGGCTACACCTTC.

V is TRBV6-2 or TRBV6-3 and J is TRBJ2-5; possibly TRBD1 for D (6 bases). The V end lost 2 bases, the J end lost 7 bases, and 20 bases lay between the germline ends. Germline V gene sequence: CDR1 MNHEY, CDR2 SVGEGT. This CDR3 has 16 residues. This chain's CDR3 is CASSYATRGKGGTQYF. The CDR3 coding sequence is TGTGCCAGCAGTTACGCCACCAGGGGAAAAGGGGGGACCCAGTACTTC.

In nucleotides, the CDR3 is TGTGCCAGTAGTATTAAACGGGGATCCTACGAGCAGTACTTC. This sequence encodes CASSIKRGSYEQYF. This chain joins TRBV19 and TRBJ2-7, with a possible D match to TRBD2 (5 bases). This CDR3 region has 14 residues. The germline gives CDR1 LNHDA, CDR2 SQIVND (reference sequence). The V end lost 3 bases, the J end lost 1 base, and 10 bases lay between the germline ends.

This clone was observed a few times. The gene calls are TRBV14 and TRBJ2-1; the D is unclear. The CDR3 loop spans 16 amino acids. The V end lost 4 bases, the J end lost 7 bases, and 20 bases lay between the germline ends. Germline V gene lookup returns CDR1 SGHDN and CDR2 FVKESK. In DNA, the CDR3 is TGTGCCAGCAGCCCCCCGTTTAGGTTCGGGTTAAATGAGCAGTTCTTC. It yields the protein CASSPPFRFGLNEQFF.

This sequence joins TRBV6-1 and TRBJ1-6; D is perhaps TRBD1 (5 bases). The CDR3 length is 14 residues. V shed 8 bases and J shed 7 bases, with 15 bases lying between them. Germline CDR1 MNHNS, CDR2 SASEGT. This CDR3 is CASGPRGGNSPLHF. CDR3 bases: TGTGCCAGCGGCCCCCGGGGGGGAAATTCACCCCTCCACTTT.

The CDR3 DNA reads as TGTGCCAGCAGCTTTGATGACTACGAGCAGTACTTC. This codes for CASSFDDYEQYF. The rearrangement joins TRBV6-5 to TRBJ2-7; D is uncertain. The germline CDR1 and CDR2 sequences are MNHEY and SVGAGI. The CDR3 extends over 12 amino acids. V lost 6 bases, J lost 3 bases, and 9 bases lay in between.